This T cell receptor (beta chain) was obtained from a study of siplizumab effects on memory and regulatory T cells. Study-wide results and caveats: Sequences below about 10^-5 frequency were poorly captured. As a result, only a minor fraction of alloreactive clones mapped to unstimulated subsets.

On this clone itself: The antigen remains unidentified.

TCRdb keeps only in-frame clones here, not all; method: immunoSEQ multiplex PCR. The sample includes tens of thousands of clones, more than 80% of them seen just once. Trimming left V 2 bases short and J 3 bases short, with 11 bases between. Germline V gene data show CDR1 as MNHEY and CDR2 as SVGAGI. CDR3 size: 14 residues. Sequenced material: CD8+ T cells sorted from blood. The V call is TRBV6-5, the J call TRBJ2-7, with D perhaps TRBD2 (5 bases). The TCR comes from a human donor in good health. Here the CDR3 reads CASSYGAVDYEQYF. The CDR3 nucleotides are TGTGCCAGCAGTTACGGAGCGGTTGACTACGAGCAGTACTTC.